This TCR beta chain comes out of a study of blood T cell dynamics during melanoma immunotherapy. Turning to the study itself: First-line therapy was either pembrolizumab or nivolumab with ipilimumab for metastatic melanoma.

The assay was immunoSEQ multiplex PCR, and TCRdb's table has in-frame clones only and misses some. The sample holds approximately 28,000 clones, approximately 80% seen once. Study results and limitations: Clones driving repertoire changes may be melanoma-specific or general immune activation.

Documented time point: week 3, after first cycle of checkpoint inhibitor. Response was assessed by RECIST 1.1 at 12 weeks, except a couple of rapid progressors. This CDR3 has 13 residues. Trimming took off 7 bases at V and 0 bases at J, with 11 bases between the two ends. Germline CDR1 SGHRS, CDR2 YFSETQ. Worth noting for this clone: Its antigen is currently unknown.

This clonotype was sampled from a human donor with melanoma. This chain joins TRBV5-1 and TRBJ2-7; D remains unclear. The input for sequencing was blood, taken from a patient treated with checkpoint blockade. As DNA, the CDR3 is TGCGCCAGCCAGACGGCCAACTCCTACGAGCAGTACTTC. Translating it yields CASQTANSYEQYF. Filled out from reference TRBV5-1 and TRBJ2-7, the complete variable domain reads KAGVTQTPRYLIKTRGQQVTLSCSPISGHRSVSWYQQTPGQGLQFLFEYFSETQRNKGNFPGRFSGRQFSNSRSEMNVSTLELGDSALYLCASQTANSYEQYFGPGTRLTVT.